The rows below give T cell receptor beta chains drawn from one sample of a study of cytomegalovirus exposure and HLA in healthy donors. Using immunoSEQ multiplex PCR, the repertoire was profiled, and TCRdb retains in-frame clones only, with some absent. Of 110,000 to 150,000 clones in the sample, more than 7.5% were seen once. Sequencing was performed on PBMCs. These TCRs come from a man aged 50 to 59 in good health and CMV-seronegative. Both conserved end residues are part of each CDR3. Fields, in order: clone size, J gene, V gene, D gene, CDR3 protein, CDR3 DNA. A D gene is named only where the DNA matches it firmly. Size tells how often a clone was seen (once, few, many) or the class of an expanded clone, and some rows leave it out.

clone_size: few
j_call: TRBJ2-6
v_call: TRBV9
d_call: NA
cdr3_aa: CASSVAITGANVLTF
cdr3_nt: TGTGCCAGCAGCGTCGCTATTACTGGGGCCAACGTCCTGACTTTC

clone_size: few
j_call: TRBJ2-7
v_call: TRBV6-5
d_call: TRBD2
cdr3_aa: CASSPGGPLVHEQYF
cdr3_nt: TGTGCCAGCAGTCCGGGGGGACCCCTGGTCCACGAGCAGTACTTC

clone_size: few
j_call: TRBJ2-6
v_call: TRBV19
d_call: NA
cdr3_aa: CASSRLADSGANVLTF
cdr3_nt: TGTGCCAGTAGTAGGCTAGCTGACTCTGGGGCCAACGTCCTGACTTTC

clone_size: few
j_call: TRBJ1-4
v_call: TRBV5-1
d_call: TRBD1
cdr3_aa: CASSLGQGADEKLFF
cdr3_nt: TGCGCCAGCAGCTTGGGACAGGGGGCTGATGAAAAACTGTTTTTT

clone_size: NA
j_call: TRBJ2-2
v_call: TRBV29-1
d_call: TRBD2
cdr3_aa: CSVPQREFGGELFF
cdr3_nt: TGCAGCGTTCCCCAGCGGGAGTTCGGCGGGGAGCTGTTTTTT

clone_size: few
j_call: TRBJ1-3
v_call: TRBV14
d_call: NA
cdr3_aa: CASSQEPGRSAGNTIYF
cdr3_nt: TGTGCCAGCAGCCAAGAACCCGGGAGATCGGCTGGAAACACCATATATTTT

clone_size: few
j_call: TRBJ2-2
v_call: TRBV7-8
d_call: NA
cdr3_aa: CASSLAWPPGELFF
cdr3_nt: TGTGCCAGCAGCTTAGCGTGGCCTCCAGGGGAGCTGTTTTTT

clone_size: NA
j_call: TRBJ2-1
v_call: TRBV2
d_call: NA
cdr3_aa: CASSPGIHNEQFF
cdr3_nt: TGTGCCAGCAGTCCAGGGATTCACAATGAGCAGTTCTTC

clone_size: few
j_call: TRBJ2-7
v_call: TRBV7-2
d_call: TRBD2
cdr3_aa: CASSLGASGGAYEQYF
cdr3_nt: TGTGCCAGCAGCTTAGGGGCTAGCGGGGGGGCCTACGAGCAGTACTTC

clone_size: NA
j_call: TRBJ2-1
v_call: TRBV5-1
d_call: TRBD2
cdr3_aa: CASSERTSYNEQFF
cdr3_nt: TGCGCCAGCAGCGAACGGACTAGCTACAATGAGCAGTTCTTC

clone_size: few
j_call: TRBJ2-7
v_call: TRBV19
d_call: TRBD1
cdr3_aa: CASSISRGRLDEQYF
cdr3_nt: TGTGCCAGTAGTATTAGCAGGGGGCGCTTGGACGAGCAGTACTTC

clone_size: NA
j_call: TRBJ2-5
v_call: TRBV21-1
d_call: NA
cdr3_aa: CASINLGGQETQYF
cdr3_nt: TGTGCCAGCATAAACTTGGGGGGTCAAGAGACCCAGTACTTC

clone_size: few
j_call: TRBJ1-2
v_call: TRBV6-1
d_call: NA
cdr3_aa: CASSDSGLRDSNYGYTF
cdr3_nt: TGTGCCAGCAGTGACAGTGGTTTGAGAGACTCTAACTATGGCTACACCTTC

clone_size: few
j_call: TRBJ1-5
v_call: TRBV19
d_call: TRBD1
cdr3_aa: CASSWTGDQPQHF
cdr3_nt: TGTGCCAGTAGCTGGACAGGGGATCAGCCCCAGCATTTT

clone_size: NA
j_call: TRBJ2-1
v_call: TRBV19
d_call: TRBD2
cdr3_aa: CASNIGLAGVRDEQFF
cdr3_nt: TGTGCCAGTAATATTGGACTAGCGGGGGTGCGGGATGAGCAGTTCTTC

clone_size: few
j_call: TRBJ2-5
v_call: TRBV7-7
d_call: NA
cdr3_aa: CASSQTGQQEAQYF
cdr3_nt: TGTGCTAGCAGCCAAACCGGACAGCAAGAGGCCCAGTACTTC

clone_size: many
j_call: TRBJ2-3
v_call: TRBV30
d_call: TRBD2
cdr3_aa: CAWSVRVAGLQYF
cdr3_nt: TGTGCCTGGAGTGTACGGGTAGCGGGTTTGCAGTATTTT

clone_size: few
j_call: TRBJ2-1
v_call: TRBV5-1
d_call: TRBD2
cdr3_aa: CASSLGDPGLAVYNEQFF
cdr3_nt: TGCGCCAGCAGCTTGGGGGACCCGGGACTAGCGGTATACAATGAGCAGTTCTTC

clone_size: few
j_call: TRBJ2-3
v_call: TRBV30
d_call: TRBD2
cdr3_aa: CAWRARGGWSTDTQYF
cdr3_nt: TGTGCCTGGAGGGCCCGCGGGGGATGGAGCACAGATACGCAGTATTTT

clone_size: NA
j_call: TRBJ1-2
v_call: TRBV6-1
d_call: NA
cdr3_aa: CASSEESAFNYGYTF
cdr3_nt: TGTGCCAGCAGTGAAGAAAGCGCCTTTAACTATGGCTACACCTTC

clone_size: NA
j_call: TRBJ2-7
v_call: TRBV2
d_call: TRBD1
cdr3_aa: CASRITGDSSYEQYF
cdr3_nt: TGTGCCAGCAGGATTACCGGGGACAGCTCCTACGAGCAGTACTTC

clone_size: NA
j_call: TRBJ2-3
v_call: TRBV5-4
d_call: NA
cdr3_aa: CASSSTGSTDTQYF
cdr3_nt: TGTGCCAGCAGCTCCACCGGGAGCACAGATACGCAGTATTTT

clone_size: few
j_call: TRBJ2-7
v_call: TRBV18
d_call: TRBD2
cdr3_aa: CASSQSTSLNSYEQYF
cdr3_nt: TGTGCCAGCTCACAATCGACTAGCTTGAACTCCTACGAGCAGTACTTC

clone_size: NA
j_call: TRBJ2-5
v_call: TRBV30
d_call: NA
cdr3_aa: CAWSKGGARQETQYF
cdr3_nt: TGTGCCTGGAGTAAAGGGGGGGCTCGCCAAGAGACCCAGTACTTC

clone_size: few
j_call: TRBJ1-1
v_call: TRBV5-1
d_call: TRBD1
cdr3_aa: CASSEGQGLMNTEAFF
cdr3_nt: TGCGCCAGCAGCGAGGGACAGGGGTTAATGAACACTGAAGCTTTCTTT

clone_size: few
j_call: TRBJ2-3
v_call: TRBV18
d_call: TRBD2
cdr3_aa: CASSPSGRSTDTQYF
cdr3_nt: TGTGCCAGCTCACCTAGCGGGAGGAGCACAGATACGCAGTATTTT

clone_size: NA
j_call: TRBJ2-3
v_call: TRBV5-1
d_call: TRBD2
cdr3_aa: CASSPLTSGDTDTQYF
cdr3_nt: TGCGCCAGCAGCCCCCTGACTAGCGGGGACACAGATACGCAGTATTTT

clone_size: NA
j_call: TRBJ1-1
v_call: TRBV7-9
d_call: NA
cdr3_aa: CASSLQGNTEAFF
cdr3_nt: TGTGCCAGCAGCTTACAGGGGAACACTGAAGCTTTCTTT

clone_size: few
j_call: TRBJ1-1
v_call: TRBV7-9
d_call: NA
cdr3_aa: CASSLLGGPEAEAFF
cdr3_nt: TGTGCCAGCAGCTTATTAGGGGGACCAGAAGCTGAAGCTTTCTTT

clone_size: few
j_call: TRBJ1-2
v_call: TRBV14
d_call: TRBD1
cdr3_aa: CASSQEGGGRYGYTF
cdr3_nt: TGTGCCAGCAGCCAAGAAGGAGGGGGCCGCTATGGCTACACCTTC

clone_size: NA
j_call: TRBJ2-5
v_call: TRBV4-1
d_call: NA
cdr3_aa: CASSPSGDIGETQYF
cdr3_nt: TGCGCCAGCAGCCCCTCAGGGGACATTGGAGAGACCCAGTACTTC

clone_size: NA
j_call: TRBJ2-7
v_call: TRBV2
d_call: TRBD1
cdr3_aa: CASSLTRQGEPYEQYF
cdr3_nt: TGTGCCAGCAGCTTGACCAGACAGGGTGAGCCCTACGAGCAGTACTTC

clone_size: few
j_call: TRBJ2-1
v_call: TRBV18
d_call: NA
cdr3_aa: CASSLYGASYNEQFF
cdr3_nt: TGTGCCAGCTCCCTCTATGGGGCCTCCTACAATGAGCAGTTCTTC

clone_size: NA
j_call: TRBJ1-1
v_call: TRBV18
d_call: NA
cdr3_aa: CASSPRGGPSPTEAFF
cdr3_nt: TGTGCCAGCTCACCTCGGGGGGGACCCTCGCCCACTGAAGCTTTCTTT

clone_size: NA
j_call: TRBJ1-5
v_call: TRBV28
d_call: NA
cdr3_aa: CASSNPPGGPRQPQHF
cdr3_nt: TGTGCCAGCAGTAACCCTCCTGGAGGGCCCAGGCAGCCCCAGCATTTT

clone_size: NA
j_call: TRBJ2-1
v_call: TRBV27
d_call: TRBD2
cdr3_aa: CASRTSGRSNEQFF
cdr3_nt: TGTGCCAGCAGGACTAGCGGGAGGTCCAATGAGCAGTTCTTC

clone_size: NA
j_call: TRBJ1-3
v_call: TRBV9
d_call: TRBD1
cdr3_aa: CASSTSQQGQGNTIYF
cdr3_nt: TGTGCCAGCAGCACCTCTCAACAGGGACAGGGAAACACCATATATTTT

clone_size: few
j_call: TRBJ2-1
v_call: TRBV6-4
d_call: NA
cdr3_aa: CASSLDAGSEQFF
cdr3_nt: TGTGCCAGCAGTCTTGACGCGGGGAGTGAGCAGTTCTTC

clone_size: NA
j_call: TRBJ1-2
v_call: TRBV9
d_call: NA
cdr3_aa: CASSVDGRDPYGYTF
cdr3_nt: TGTGCCAGCAGCGTAGATGGCCGGGATCCCTATGGCTACACCTTC

clone_size: many
j_call: TRBJ2-2
v_call: TRBV27
d_call: TRBD1
cdr3_aa: CASSHGQGGSGELFF
cdr3_nt: TGTGCCAGCAGTCACGGACAGGGTGGGTCCGGGGAGCTGTTTTTT

clone_size: few
j_call: TRBJ2-5
v_call: TRBV5-1
d_call: TRBD1
cdr3_aa: CASRPNPAGGQETQYF
cdr3_nt: TGCGCCAGCAGGCCGAACCCGGCAGGGGGCCAAGAGACCCAGTACTTC

clone_size: NA
j_call: TRBJ2-6
v_call: TRBV5-1
d_call: TRBD1
cdr3_aa: CASSSDRGTGANVLTF
cdr3_nt: TGCGCCAGCAGCTCGGACAGGGGGACTGGGGCCAACGTCCTGACTTTC

clone_size: NA
j_call: TRBJ1-4
v_call: TRBV25-1
d_call: TRBD1
cdr3_aa: CASSEGRQGTREKLFF
cdr3_nt: TGTGCCAGCAGTGAAGGGAGACAGGGTACGAGAGAAAAACTGTTTTTT

clone_size: NA
j_call: TRBJ2-1
v_call: TRBV7-3
d_call: TRBD1
cdr3_aa: CASSKDRVPNNEQFF
cdr3_nt: TGTGCCAGCAGCAAAGACAGGGTTCCTAACAATGAGCAGTTCTTC

clone_size: NA
j_call: TRBJ1-2
v_call: TRBV18
d_call: TRBD1
cdr3_aa: CASSRTRTGVLEGYTF
cdr3_nt: TGTGCCAGCTCGCGAACTAGGACAGGGGTTTTGGAGGGCTACACCTTC

clone_size: NA
j_call: TRBJ2-7
v_call: TRBV19
d_call: TRBD1
cdr3_aa: CASSPLGTGGSYEQYF
cdr3_nt: TGTGCCAGTAGCCCCCTCGGGACAGGGGGCTCCTACGAGCAGTACTTC

clone_size: NA
j_call: TRBJ1-1
v_call: TRBV4-1
d_call: NA
cdr3_aa: CASSPGVDAAFF
cdr3_nt: TGCGCCAGCAGCCCGGGGGTAGATGCAGCTTTCTTT

clone_size: NA
j_call: TRBJ1-2
v_call: TRBV6-5
d_call: NA
cdr3_aa: CASSRRRENYGYTF
cdr3_nt: TGTGCCAGCTCGCGAAGGAGGGAAAACTATGGCTACACCTTC

clone_size: few
j_call: TRBJ1-1
v_call: TRBV29-1
d_call: TRBD1
cdr3_aa: CSVDAGGLKTEAFF
cdr3_nt: TGCAGCGTTGATGCAGGGGGCTTAAAGACTGAAGCTTTCTTT

clone_size: few
j_call: TRBJ2-5
v_call: TRBV5-4
d_call: TRBD2
cdr3_aa: CASSWTSGSGETQYF
cdr3_nt: TGTGCCAGCAGCTGGACTAGCGGGAGTGGAGAGACCCAGTACTTC

clone_size: few
j_call: TRBJ1-4
v_call: TRBV18
d_call: TRBD1
cdr3_aa: CASSPRQGSNEKLFF
cdr3_nt: TGTGCCAGCTCACCCAGACAGGGGTCTAATGAAAAACTGTTTTTT

clone_size: NA
j_call: TRBJ2-1
v_call: TRBV7-6
d_call: TRBD1
cdr3_aa: CASSLVDRGYSSTYNEQFF
cdr3_nt: TGTGCCAGCAGCTTAGTCGACAGGGGGTACTCGAGTACGTACAATGAGCAGTTCTTC

clone_size: NA
j_call: TRBJ2-1
v_call: TRBV19
d_call: TRBD2
cdr3_aa: CATAPGAGLGVDEQFF
cdr3_nt: TGTGCCACCGCACCAGGGGCGGGACTAGGTGTCGATGAGCAGTTCTTC